Listed below are T cell receptor beta chains from one sample, sequenced in a study of CD4 T cells in relation to SARS-CoV-2 and coronaviruses. No cognate antigen is known for these TCRs. Sequencing was performed with immunoSEQ multiplex PCR; in TCRdb, only in-frame clones are kept and a portion is missing. The profile shows about 40,000 clones, 82% of them singletons. Sequencing input: naive CD4+ T cells from PBMCs, cultured in vitro. These receptors were collected from an adult with COVID-19. Both conserved end residues are part of each CDR3. The D gene is left open where the match is weak. Some rows have no size entry. The others give once, few or many, or a class for an expanded clone.

CDR3nt: TGTGCCTGGATAGCGGGAGGGGCCTACGAGCAGTACTTC
CDR3aa: CAWIAGGAYEQYF
abundance: few
j_gene: TRBJ2-7
d_gene: TRBD2
v_gene: TRBV30

CDR3nt: TGTGCCAGCATCTCAGGGGACACTGAAGCTTTCTTT
CDR3aa: CASISGDTEAFF
abundance: .
j_gene: TRBJ1-1
d_gene: .
v_gene: TRBV28

CDR3nt: TGCGCCAGCAGCTATGACAGGGGGGGTAATGAGCAGTTCTTC
CDR3aa: CASSYDRGGNEQFF
abundance: .
j_gene: TRBJ2-1
d_gene: TRBD1
v_gene: TRBV5-1

CDR3nt: TGTGCCAGCAGCCGCGGCGGGACTAGCTACGAGCAGTACTTC
CDR3aa: CASSRGGTSYEQYF
abundance: .
j_gene: TRBJ2-7
d_gene: TRBD2
v_gene: TRBV3-1/TRBV3-2

CDR3nt: TGTGCCAGCAGACAGGACCCAAATTCACCCCTCCACTTT
CDR3aa: CASRQDPNSPLHF
abundance: .
j_gene: TRBJ1-6
d_gene: .
v_gene: TRBV6-5

CDR3nt: TGTGCCAGCAGCGTAGGAGGGACGGGGCACTACGAGCAGTACTTC
CDR3aa: CASSVGGTGHYEQYF
abundance: .
j_gene: TRBJ2-7
d_gene: .
v_gene: TRBV9

CDR3nt: TGTGCCAGCAGCCCTTTCGGGGTCATGAACACTGAAGCTTTCTTT
CDR3aa: CASSPFGVMNTEAFF
abundance: .
j_gene: TRBJ1-1
d_gene: .
v_gene: TRBV27

CDR3nt: TGTGCCAGCAGAAACAGAGGGTACCAAGAGACCCAGTACTTC
CDR3aa: CASRNRGYQETQYF
abundance: .
j_gene: TRBJ2-5
d_gene: .
v_gene: TRBV6-5

CDR3nt: TGTGCCAGCAGTCTCCAGGGGGCCCGGGAGACCCAGTACTTC
CDR3aa: CASSLQGARETQYF
abundance: .
j_gene: TRBJ2-5
d_gene: TRBD1
v_gene: TRBV3-1/TRBV3-2

CDR3nt: TGTGCCAGCAGCTCTCGACAGGGCTCAGATACGCAGTATTTT
CDR3aa: CASSSRQGSDTQYF
abundance: .
j_gene: TRBJ2-3
d_gene: TRBD1
v_gene: TRBV7-9

CDR3nt: TGTGCCAGCAGTTACTCACATCGGGAGACCCAGTACTTC
CDR3aa: CASSYSHRETQYF
abundance: .
j_gene: TRBJ2-5
d_gene: .
v_gene: TRBV6-5

CDR3nt: TGTGCCAGCAGCCCCCTCCCCGGTGGGGTAACAGATACGCAGTATTTT
CDR3aa: CASSPLPGGVTDTQYF
abundance: few
j_gene: TRBJ2-3
d_gene: .
v_gene: TRBV7-9

CDR3nt: TGCGCCAGCTCCGAAAGCTCCTACGAGCAGTACTTC
CDR3aa: CASSESSYEQYF
abundance: few
j_gene: TRBJ2-7
d_gene: .
v_gene: TRBV5-1

CDR3nt: TGTGCCAGCAGCCACGCTCAGGGGAAAAAACTGTTTTTT
CDR3aa: CASSHAQGKKLFF
abundance: few
j_gene: TRBJ1-4
d_gene: .
v_gene: TRBV28

CDR3nt: TGTGCCAGTAAGACAGGACGCTACAATGAGCAGTTCTTC
CDR3aa: CASKTGRYNEQFF
abundance: .
j_gene: TRBJ2-1
d_gene: .
v_gene: TRBV2

CDR3nt: TGCAGCGCCCCCTTCGTAGCCCATGAGCAGTTCTTC
CDR3aa: CSAPFVAHEQFF
abundance: .
j_gene: TRBJ2-1
d_gene: .
v_gene: TRBV29-1

CDR3nt: TGTGCCAGCAGCTTGGTCGGGTACGAGCAGTACTTC
CDR3aa: CASSLVGYEQYF
abundance: .
j_gene: TRBJ2-7
d_gene: .
v_gene: TRBV7-2

CDR3nt: TGTGCCAGCAGGTCTAGCTCCCCGGACGAGCAGTACTTC
CDR3aa: CASRSSSPDEQYF
abundance: .
j_gene: TRBJ2-7
d_gene: .
v_gene: TRBV7-3

CDR3nt: TGTGCCAGCAGCTTATTTATAGCTGAGCATGAGCAGTTCTTC
CDR3aa: CASSLFIAEHEQFF
abundance: .
j_gene: TRBJ2-1
d_gene: .
v_gene: TRBV11-2

CDR3nt: TGTGCCAGCAGCTTATTAGGACTAGCGGGAGGCAATGAGCAGTTCTTC
CDR3aa: CASSLLGLAGGNEQFF
abundance: .
j_gene: TRBJ2-1
d_gene: TRBD2
v_gene: TRBV7-2

CDR3nt: TGTGCCAGCGAGCCCAGATACTATTCACCCCTCCACTTT
CDR3aa: CASEPRYYSPLHF
abundance: .
j_gene: TRBJ1-6
d_gene: .
v_gene: TRBV28

CDR3nt: TGTGCCAGCTCACCAAGCCTAGTTGAAGCTTTCTTT
CDR3aa: CASSPSLVEAFF
abundance: .
j_gene: TRBJ1-1
d_gene: .
v_gene: TRBV18

CDR3nt: TGTGCCAGCAGGTCCCAGTGGGTAACTGGGGCCAACGTCCTGACTTTC
CDR3aa: CASRSQWVTGANVLTF
abundance: .
j_gene: TRBJ2-6
d_gene: .
v_gene: TRBV28

CDR3nt: TGTGCCAGCAGCCAGGGGCGGGATACGCAGTATTTT
CDR3aa: CASSQGRDTQYF
abundance: .
j_gene: TRBJ2-3
d_gene: .
v_gene: TRBV28

CDR3nt: TGTGCCAGCAGCTTGGAGGGGAGGCAGCAGTACTTC
CDR3aa: CASSLEGRQQYF
abundance: .
j_gene: TRBJ2-7
d_gene: .
v_gene: TRBV5-4

CDR3nt: TGTGCCAGCAACTCGGACAGCCAAGAGACCCAGTACTTC
CDR3aa: CASNSDSQETQYF
abundance: .
j_gene: TRBJ2-5
d_gene: .
v_gene: TRBV28

CDR3nt: TGTGCCAGCAGGGACCGGGACAGGGTTAACGGGGAGCTGTTTTTT
CDR3aa: CASRDRDRVNGELFF
abundance: .
j_gene: TRBJ2-2
d_gene: TRBD1
v_gene: TRBV6-5

CDR3nt: TGTGCCAGCCGCAGGGGGCATATTGACAATGAGCAGTTCTTC
CDR3aa: CASRRGHIDNEQFF
abundance: .
j_gene: TRBJ2-1
d_gene: TRBD1
v_gene: TRBV6-5

CDR3nt: TGTGCCATCAGTGAGTCGACTCGGGGGTCAGCCCCCTACGAGCAGTACTTC
CDR3aa: CAISESTRGSAPYEQYF
abundance: .
j_gene: TRBJ2-7
d_gene: .
v_gene: TRBV10-3

CDR3nt: TGTGCCAGCAGCCAAGCCGCTAGTGTGGAGACCCAGTACTTC
CDR3aa: CASSQAASVETQYF
abundance: .
j_gene: TRBJ2-5
d_gene: .
v_gene: TRBV3-1/TRBV3-2

CDR3nt: TGTGCCAGCAGCTTGTCCTCTAGCTTCACAGATACGCAGTATTTT
CDR3aa: CASSLSSSFTDTQYF
abundance: few
j_gene: TRBJ2-3
d_gene: .
v_gene: TRBV5-4

CDR3nt: TGTGCCAGTAGTCCACACAGGGGGGTTGGTTCCAAAAACATTCAGTACTTC
CDR3aa: CASSPHRGVGSKNIQYF
abundance: .
j_gene: TRBJ2-4
d_gene: TRBD1
v_gene: TRBV19

CDR3nt: TGTGCCAGCAGCTTAGGTCAGCGGGAGTCGGCAGATACGCAGTATTTT
CDR3aa: CASSLGQRESADTQYF
abundance: .
j_gene: TRBJ2-3
d_gene: TRBD2
v_gene: TRBV11-3

CDR3nt: TGTGCCAGCAGTGAACCCAACCCAAACATTCAGTACTTC
CDR3aa: CASSEPNPNIQYF
abundance: .
j_gene: TRBJ2-4
d_gene: .
v_gene: TRBV2